This TCR beta chain was captured by sequencing in a study of CD8 T cells in ankylosing spondylitis. Libraries for TCR beta were made by quantitative 5'-RACE with molecular barcodes. Each CDR3 protein is one row after TCRdb ran MiXCR on the 5' RACE reads. There are around 390,000 distinct CDR3 sequences in the sample; about 22% occur only once, and about 16% lies in the top ten. This clonotype appeared a single time. Its antigen is unknown. From germline, CDR1 is LGHDT and CDR2 YNNKEL (reference sequence). V lost 0 bases and J lost 0, with 9 bases in between. CDR3 length equals 16 residues. Study findings and constraints: In ankylosing spondylitis patients, matched synovial fluid reportedly showed significant enrichment of disease-linked clones. What seemed typical of ankylosing spondylitis blood was a TCR beta motif built from eight highly homologous variants.

Sequences were obtained from blood, either unsorted or a sorted T cell fraction (not recorded which). The chain joins TRBV3-1 to TRBJ1-5; D not resolved. The receptor was derived from a male donor with ankylosing spondylitis. CDR3 DNA sequence: TGTGCCAGCAGCCAAGATGTAGGGTATAGCAATCAGCCCCAGCATTTT. Its translation is CASSQDVGYSNQPQHF.